This is a list of T cell receptor beta chains from one sample in a study of blood T cell repertoires in COVID-19. TCRdb's table, derived via immunoSEQ multiplex PCR, lists solely in-frame clones and lacks some. The sample lists about 390,000 clones; approximately 90% were seen once. Sequenced material: PBMCs or T cells enriched from blood (not recorded which). The source of these receptors is a woman between 50 and 59 years old who had recovered from COVID-19. The CDR3 runs from the conserved cysteine through the conserved F or W. A D gene is named only where the DNA matches it firmly. The size of a clone is reported for some rows only, either as once, few or many, or as a class for expanded clones.

d_call j_call v_call clone_size cdr3_aa
- TRBJ1-2 TRBV28 once CASRRTVEVAYGYTF
TRBD2 TRBJ2-1 TRBV5-1 - CASSPYASGPYNSYNEQFF
TRBD1 TRBJ1-2 TRBV4-1 - CASSQEDRGAIYGYTF
- TRBJ1-1 TRBV29-1 - CSVVGQWDTEAFF
- TRBJ2-3 TRBV7-2 - CASSPRGGLITDTQYF
- TRBJ1-1 TRBV10-3 - CAIRDMGDTEAFF
TRBD1 TRBJ2-7 TRBV3-1/TRBV3-2 - CASSQGTGDYEQYF
- TRBJ2-7 TRBV7-2 - CASSLRYTKYEQYF
- TRBJ1-2 TRBV12-3/TRBV12-4 - CASSPTYNYGYTF
TRBD2 TRBJ2-5 TRBV4-1 - CASSQGLLAGGETQYF
- TRBJ1-6 TRBV25-1 - CASSLGGGNSPLHF
- TRBJ1-5 TRBV19 - CASSIGGRPGSLSNQPQHF
- TRBJ1-1 TRBV28 - CASSVFRGNTEAFF
- TRBJ2-3 TRBV5-1 once CASSLVAADTQYF
- TRBJ1-2 TRBV2 - CASRRDRTYGYTF
- TRBJ2-2 TRBV6-5 - CASSWGLQNTGELFF
- TRBJ1-2 TRBV11-2 - CASSLDLQAQNYGYTF
- TRBJ1-2 TRBV6-2/TRBV6-3 - CASSTLRQAYTF
- TRBJ1-6 TRBV10-3 - CAISDPTNSPLHF
- TRBJ2-7 TRBV11-2 - CASSFISSGSEQYF
- TRBJ2-2 TRBV10-3 few CAISAVTGELFF
- TRBJ1-2 TRBV7-2 - CASSLSRYGYTF
- TRBJ1-1 TRBV6-5 - CASSYSQGDTEAFF
- TRBJ1-3 TRBV5-1 - CASSLDSYSGNTIYF
- TRBJ2-3 TRBV29-1 - CSVADTNTDTQYF
- TRBJ1-5 TRBV2 once CATRYSNQPQHF
TRBD1 TRBJ1-2 TRBV4-3 - CASSQSAGTGANYGYTF
- TRBJ2-2 TRBV6-5 - CASSYSISGELFF
- TRBJ1-2 TRBV28 - CALWGEGSNYGYTF
- TRBJ1-2 TRBV19 - CASSRETATNHGYTF
TRBD2 TRBJ2-5 TRBV9 - CASSAWGLAAETQYF
- TRBJ2-1 TRBV7-8 - CASSASSVDEQFF
- TRBJ1-5 TRBV27 few CASSLRENQPQHF
- TRBJ1-4 TRBV6-5 - CASSPTDTNEKLFF
- TRBJ1-2 TRBV10-1 - CARREDLNYGYTF
- TRBJ1-3 TRBV6-5 - CASSYAGTTGNTIYF
- TRBJ1-2 TRBV7-9 once CASSPPSLIGGGYTF
- TRBJ1-3 TRBV13 - CASSAPRETIYF
- TRBJ1-4 TRBV4-1 - CASSQYRATNEKLFF
TRBD1 TRBJ2-7 TRBV3-1/TRBV3-2 - CASSQTGTGAYEQYF
- TRBJ2-2 TRBV7-8 - CASLPSLATGELFF
TRBD1 TRBJ2-2 TRBV28 - CASSSPGQGRVGELFF
- TRBJ2-5 TRBV19 - CASSATGETQYF
- TRBJ2-2 TRBV7-8 - CASSFLARATNTGELFF
TRBD1 TRBJ1-4 TRBV28 - CASSFAGGSNEKLFF
- TRBJ1-2 TRBV7-6 - CASSMLQESGYTF
TRBD1 TRBJ1-6 TRBV7-2 - CASSWTGNSPLHF
TRBD1 TRBJ1-5 TRBV10-3 once CAISPGTGINQPQHF
- TRBJ2-7 TRBV4-3 - CASSQDRGYVEQYF
- TRBJ2-1 TRBV19 - CASSIGTDYNEQFF
- TRBJ2-7 TRBV12-3/TRBV12-4 - CASSRGGEQYF
- TRBJ1-2 TRBV5-1 - CASSALSPGDGYTF
TRBD1 TRBJ1-1 TRBV13 - CASSKGQGYTEAFF
TRBD2 TRBJ2-3 TRBV6-5 - CASRQTSGTDTQYF